This paragraph covers one TCR beta chain sequence. The data derive from a study of blood T cell repertoires in COVID-19. TCRdb keeps only in-frame clones here, not all; method: immunoSEQ multiplex PCR. The sample contains over 250,000 clones, 70% to 90% of which appear only once. CDR1 is SGHTA and CDR2 is FQGNSA in the germline V gene. V shed 5 bases and J shed 4 bases, with 12 bases lying between them. The CDR3 is 14 amino acids. The chain carries TRBV7-2 and TRBJ1-5; D uncertain. The source material was peripheral blood. The TCR originated in a woman in her 70s with acute or convalescent COVID-19. Here the CDR3 DNA reads TGTGCCAGCAGCAACGACGGAGGGAATCAGCCCCAGCATTTT. Translation: CASSNDGGNQPQHF.